These 20 T cell receptor beta chains originate from one sample sequenced in a study of blood T cell repertoires in COVID-19. Measured with immunoSEQ multiplex PCR; TCRdb has only the in-frame clones, and not every one. Here the sample spans roughly 160,000 clones, about nine tenths being singletons. The sample comprised peripheral blood. These TCRs come from a man between 18 and 35 years old with COVID-19, enrolled during active disease.

The V and J genes are TRBV4-1 and TRBJ1-3; the D is unclear. The CDR3 runs 15 residues. Trimming removed 1 base at V and 0 bases at J, with 7 bases between. The germline gives CDR1 MGHRA, CDR2 YSYEKL. Here the CDR3 reads CASSQASRSGNTIYF. The CDR3 DNA is TGCGCCAGCAGCCAAGCGTCCCGCTCTGGAAACACCATATATTTT.

V and J are TRBV10-1 and TRBJ2-3; 7 positions agree with TRBD1. The CDR3 length is 13 residues. The germline V gene encodes CDR1 WNHNN and CDR2 SYGVQD (reference sequence). V trimming: 5 bases; J trimming: 3 bases; junction bases outside the gene matches: 2. CDR3 sequence (DNA): TGCGCCAGCAGTACAGGGGAAACAGATACGCAGTATTTT. It specifies CASSTGETDTQYF.

In this sample, this clone turned up once. This chain uses TRBV5-6 with TRBJ2-7, with a weak D call TRBD1 (7 bases). Germline CDR1 reads SGHDT; CDR2 reads YYEEEE. V lost 4 bases and J lost 3, with 14 bases in between. This CDR3 has 14 residues. CDR3 nucleotides: TGTGCCAGCAGCACCGCGGGACAGCTCTACGAGCAGTACTTC. It codes for CASSTAGQLYEQYF.

The gene calls are TRBV9 and TRBJ2-1; TRBD2 aligns across 10 bases. The CDR3 consists of 16 residues. The junction had 5 bases not matched to a gene; V was cut back by 3 bases and J by 2 bases. Germline CDR1 reads SGDLS; CDR2 reads YYNGEE. CDR3 nucleotides: TGTGCCAGCAGCGCGTGGACTAGCGGCGCCTACAATGAGCAGTTCTTC. This translates into CASSAWTSGAYNEQFF.

The chain is built from TRBV29-1 and TRBJ2-7, with TRBD1 as a possible D gene (5 bases). Germline V lookup: CDR1 SQVTM, CDR2 ANQGSEA. Between the trimmed V and J ends, which lost 5 bases and 3 bases, there was a span of 14 bases. The CDR3 consists of 13 residues. The CDR3 sequence: CSVYFQGLYEQYF. CDR3 DNA sequence: TGCAGCGTTTATTTCCAGGGTCTCTACGAGCAGTACTTC.

This clone was seen a single time. The chain combines TRBV5-1 with TRBJ2-6, with 9 bases fitting TRBD1. This CDR3 is built from 17 residues. J gave up 1 base and V 1 base, and 3 bases lay outside the gene matches. Germline V gene data show CDR1 as SGHRS and CDR2 as YFSETQ. The CDR3 coding sequence is TGCGCCAGCAGCTTGAGGGGACAGGGTTCTGGGGCCAACGTCCTGACTTTC. Amino acids: CASSLRGQGSGANVLTF.

V usage is TRBV11-3 and J usage is TRBJ2-3; D is unresolved. V was clipped by 1 base and J by 6 bases, with 8 bases between them. Germline V gives CDR1 SGHNT, CDR2 YENEEA. This CDR3 is 13 amino acids long. This CDR3 is CASSLVTRDTQYF. CDR3 sequence (DNA): TGTGCCAGCAGCTTAGTTACGAGGGATACGCAGTATTTT.

The CDR3, as DNA: TGTGCCACCAGTGATTACGGGACAGGTTATCCCGGGGAGCTGTTTTTT. Translation gives CATSDYGTGYPGELFF. The chain couples TRBV24-1 to TRBJ2-2; TRBD1 aligns across 8 bases. The ends lost 2 bases at V and 6 bases at J; junction bases unmatched: 7. CDR3 size: 16 residues. Germline CDR1 KGHDR, CDR2 SFDVKD.

The chain links TRBV4-3 to TRBJ2-7; the D is unclear. The CDR3 runs 15 residues. Germline assignment: CDR1 LGHNA and CDR2 YSLEER. Trimming left V 0 bases short and J 2 bases short, with 11 bases between. The CDR3 nucleotides read TGCGCCAGCAGCCAAGATTTTACATCTCCCTACGAGCAGTACTTC. It specifies CASSQDFTSPYEQYF.

The chain employs TRBV10-3 and TRBJ1-1, with D perhaps TRBD1 (5 bases). In germline, CDR1 is ENHRY, CDR2 SYGVKD. This CDR3 has 14 residues. Trimming left V 0 bases short and J 2 bases short, with 7 bases between. The CDR3 here is CAISESTGNTEAFF. The DNA for the CDR3 is TGTGCCATCAGTGAGTCCACAGGAAACACTGAAGCTTTCTTT.

The gene calls are TRBV7-9 and TRBJ1-2; TRBD1 might be the D (6 bases). CDR1 is SEHNR, CDR2 FQNEAQ, per germline (reference sequence). This CDR3 is 15 amino acids long. Trimming took off 5 bases at V and 6 bases at J, with 19 bases between the two ends. CDR3 bases: TGTGCCAGCAGCCAAGGGGGGGCTAGGACGGATGGCTACACCTTC. Encoded protein: CASSQGGARTDGYTF.

The chain carries TRBV10-2 and TRBJ2-1; 10 bases align to TRBD2. This CDR3 is built from 16 residues. CDR1 WSHSY and CDR2 SAAADI come from the germline V gene. V lost 4 bases and J lost 8; bases outside the gene matches: 11. CDR3 DNA: TGCGCCAGCAGTGTGGGCAGCGGGAGGGCTTCTGATGAGCAGTTCTTC. The encoded protein is CASSVGSGRASDEQFF.

The V and J genes are TRBV24-1 and TRBJ1-2, with unresolved D. This CDR3 has 12 residues. V lost 3 bases to trimming and J lost 4 bases, with 5 bases between them. CDR1 and CDR2 from the germline V gene are KGHDR and SFDVKD. The CDR3 here is CATSDLLYGYTF. CDR3 nucleotide sequence: TGTGCCACCAGTGATCTTCTCTATGGCTACACCTTC.

The V gene is TRBV23-1, the J gene TRBJ1-1; a weak D match, TRBD1 (5 bases). Being an ORF, TRBV23-1 has a function that is uncertain. The CDR3 contains 14 residues. Trimming took 0 bases from V and 4 from J, leaving 9 bases between them. The CDR3, as DNA: TGCGCCAGCAGTCAATCGAAAGGGGCCACTGAAGCTTTCTTT. Translating gives CASSQSKGATEAFF.

This chain joins TRBV6-5 and TRBJ1-6; D gene ambiguous. The germline V and J ends were trimmed by 2 bases and 6 bases, with 11 bases remaining between them. In germline, CDR1 is MNHEY, CDR2 SVGAGI. CDR3 length equals 15 residues. The CDR3 coding sequence is TGTGCCAGCAGTTACGCCACGGCGGGTAATTCACCCCTCCACTTT. Amino acid sequence: CASSYATAGNSPLHF.

On this clone itself: One end of the junction is discordant with germline, which a read error may explain. The chain couples TRBV29-1 to TRBJ1-4; a possible D gene is TRBD1 (5 bases). Per the germline V gene, CDR1 is SQVTM and CDR2 is ANQGSEA. The CDR3 runs 15 residues. The CDR3 DNA is TGCAGCGTCTGGGGGGGAGACCCAACTACCGAAAAACTGCTTTTT. This translates into CSVWGGDPTTEKLLF.

The J gene is TRBJ1-2, the V gene TRBV6-2 or TRBV6-3, with a weak D call TRBD1 (6 bases). Trimming pared 5 bases from V and 4 bases from J, leaving 11 bases between. The germline V gene encodes CDR1 MNHEY and CDR2 SVGEGT. This CDR3 is 13 amino acids long. CDR3 sequence reads: CASSHQGSYGYTF. CDR3 DNA: TGTGCCAGCAGTCATCAGGGGTCCTATGGCTACACCTTC.

This chain joins TRBV24-1 and TRBJ2-1; possibly TRBD1 for D (6 bases). Germline V gene lookup returns CDR1 KGHDR and CDR2 SFDVKD. CDR3 size: 13 residues. Trimming removed 6 bases at V and 7 bases at J, with 12 bases between. CDR3 nucleotides: TGTGCCACCAGTCCCCCAGGGGATAATGAGCAGTTCTTC. Translation gives CATSPPGDNEQFF.

This sequence joins TRBV2 and TRBJ2-7; weak D call: TRBD1 (5 bases). Trimming stripped 5 bases from V and 3 bases from J, with 11 bases between. The CDR3 is 13 amino acids. Germline CDR1 and CDR2: SNHLY and FYNNEI. CDR3 nucleotides: TGTGCCAGCAGTCTGGACACACACTACGAGCAGTACTTC. Residues: CASSLDTHYEQYF.

This chain uses TRBV5-6 with TRBJ2-1, with 8 nucleotides matching TRBD2. Germline-derived CDR1 and CDR2 are SGHDT and YYEEEE. With 4 bases clipped from V and 5 bases from J, the junction kept 20 bases outside the gene matches. The CDR3 runs to 19 residues. CDR3 loop: CASSAGATGTRLWDNEQFF. The CDR3 nucleotides are TGTGCCAGCAGCGCGGGGGCGACCGGGACTAGGTTGTGGGACAATGAGCAGTTCTTC.